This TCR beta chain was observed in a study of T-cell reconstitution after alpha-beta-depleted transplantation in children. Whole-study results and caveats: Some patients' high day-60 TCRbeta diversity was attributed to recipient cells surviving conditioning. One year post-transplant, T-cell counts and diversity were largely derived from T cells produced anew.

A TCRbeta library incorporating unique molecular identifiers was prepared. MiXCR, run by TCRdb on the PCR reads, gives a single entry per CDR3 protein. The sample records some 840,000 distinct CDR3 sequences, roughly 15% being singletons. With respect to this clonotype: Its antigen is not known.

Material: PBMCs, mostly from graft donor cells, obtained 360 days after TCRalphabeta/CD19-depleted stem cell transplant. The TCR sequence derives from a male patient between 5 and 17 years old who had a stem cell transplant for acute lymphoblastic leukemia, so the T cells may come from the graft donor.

For the CDR3, the DNA is TGTGCCAGCAGCGTAGCCCCTGCGGGCACCTACGAGCAGTACTTC. This encodes CASSVAPAGTYEQYF. The V call is TRBV9, the J call TRBJ2-7; TRBD2 is a possible D gene (5 bases). CDR3 size: 15 residues. V shed 0 bases and J shed 2 bases, with 12 bases lying between them. From germline, CDR1 is SGDLS and CDR2 YYNGEE.